What follows is one TCR beta chain and its context. Its specificity is unknown. Between the trimmed V and J ends, which lost 1 base and 4 bases, there was a span of 20 bases. Germline V gives CDR1 SGDLS, CDR2 YYNGEE. The CDR3 is 17 residues long. The study ran its PCR with 60 Vbeta and 13 Jbeta primers. Sequenced by immunoSEQ multiplex PCR; TCRdb stores in-frame clones only, minus some. The sample has 170,000 or so clones, less than 90% seen once. The entry originates in a study of cytomegalovirus exposure and HLA in healthy donors. Study outcomes and limitations: The study listed roughly 160 cytomegalovirus-associated TCR beta chains. A missense DCLRE1C variant was associated with V- and J-gene trimming of TCR beta chains in a later analysis, and an independent cohort replicated the association.

The specimen sequenced was PBMCs. The chain employs TRBV9 and TRBJ1-2; D possibly corresponds to TRBD1 (6 bases). The TCR was taken from a boy under 10 years old in good health and CMV-seronegative. CDR3 DNA sequence: TGTGCCAGCAGCGTAAACTCCGCTCGTGGACAGCCCTATGGCTACACCTTC. Translated, it gives CASSVNSARGQPYGYTF.